This T cell receptor beta chain comes out of a study of T cell changes during pregnancy in multiple sclerosis. J was trimmed by 5 bases and V by 7 bases; bases with no gene match: 13. CDR1 SEHNR and CDR2 FQNEAQ come from the germline V gene (reference sequence). This CDR3 is built from 17 residues. The assay was immunoSEQ multiplex PCR, and TCRdb's table has in-frame clones only and misses some. The profile covers approximately 80,000 clones, with about 89% appearing a single time and roughly 3.5% taken by the ten largest. The chain carries TRBV7-9 and TRBJ2-5, with TRBD2 matching over 13 bases. The sequence was obtained from a female donor in good health, serving as a control in a pregnancy study. Some clones in this sample may be carry-over from other donors' samples. Source: PBMCs, taken in the first trimester of pregnancy. CDR3 sequence reads: CASTSSPGLAGRETQYF. The DNA for the CDR3 is TGTGCCAGCACCTCTTCCCCGGGACTAGCGGGAAGGGAGACCCAGTACTTC.